These T cell receptor beta chains were read from a single sample in a study of beta chain features in type 1 diabetes. The table came from immunoSEQ multiplex PCR; TCRdb's copy has only in-frame clones and leaves some out. In the table there are roughly 450,000 clones, 9.5% to 12% of which are singletons. The sample was naive CD4+ T cells from blood. These receptors were collected from a woman between 18 and 29 years old in good health. CDR3s leave out the opening cysteine and the closing phenylalanine or tryptophan.

v_call cdr3_aa
TRBV7-2 ASSLAWGNTEAF
TRBV5-4 ASSLDRGGQDVKTQY
TRBV25-1 ASSGLTGGVSGANVLT
TRBV7-2 ASSPPGGLYNEQF
TRBV20-1 RSGTGEKLF
TRBV10-3 AIGRGQQETQY
TRBV29-1 SVSRVNTEAF
TRBV7-9 ASMPSGGGETQY
TRBV27 ASSPGQGNLGNQPQH
TRBV9 ASSLRPRDRVYEQY
TRBV7-8 ASSFSRQETQY
TRBV2 ASSPSGRPDTQY
TRBV15 ATSRPRGQGGVETQY